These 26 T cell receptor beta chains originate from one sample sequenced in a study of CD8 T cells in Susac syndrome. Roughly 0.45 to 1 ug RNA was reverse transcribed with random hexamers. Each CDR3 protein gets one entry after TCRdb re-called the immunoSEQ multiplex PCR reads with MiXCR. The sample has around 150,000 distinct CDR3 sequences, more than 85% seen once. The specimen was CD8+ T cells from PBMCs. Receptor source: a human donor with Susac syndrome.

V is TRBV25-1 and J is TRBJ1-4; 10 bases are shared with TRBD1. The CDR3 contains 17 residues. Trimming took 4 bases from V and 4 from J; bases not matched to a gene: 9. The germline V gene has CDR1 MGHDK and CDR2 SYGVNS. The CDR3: CASSARGTGVVNEKLFF. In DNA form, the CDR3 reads TGTGCCAGCAGTGCCAGAGGGACAGGGGTTGTTAATGAAAAACTGTTTTTT.

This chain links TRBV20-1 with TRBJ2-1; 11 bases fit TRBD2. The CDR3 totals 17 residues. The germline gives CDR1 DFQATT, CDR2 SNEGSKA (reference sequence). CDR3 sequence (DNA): TGCGCATCCGGGACTAGCGGTGATGTGAGCTCCTACAATGAGCAGTTCTTC. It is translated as CASGTSGDVSSYNEQFF.

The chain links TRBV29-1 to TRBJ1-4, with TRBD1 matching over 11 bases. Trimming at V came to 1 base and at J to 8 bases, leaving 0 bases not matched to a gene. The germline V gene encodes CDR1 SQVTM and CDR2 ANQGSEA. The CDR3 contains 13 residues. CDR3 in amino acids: CSVEGTGGEKLFF. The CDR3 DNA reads TGCAGCGTTGAAGGGACAGGGGGCGAAAAACTGTTTTTT.

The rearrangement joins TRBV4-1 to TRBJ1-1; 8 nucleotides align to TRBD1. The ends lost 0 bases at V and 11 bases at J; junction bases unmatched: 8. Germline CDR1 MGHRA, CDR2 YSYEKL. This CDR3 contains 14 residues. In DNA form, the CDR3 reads TGCGCCAGCAGCCAAGACGGGACAGGTCCTTGGGCTTTCTTT. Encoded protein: CASSQDGTGPWAFF.

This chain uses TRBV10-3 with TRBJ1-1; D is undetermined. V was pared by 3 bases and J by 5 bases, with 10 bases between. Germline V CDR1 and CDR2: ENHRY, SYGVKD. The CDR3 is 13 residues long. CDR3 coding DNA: TGTGCCATCAGTGACTCGGGCGGGACTGAAGCTTTCTTT. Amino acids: CAISDSGGTEAFF.

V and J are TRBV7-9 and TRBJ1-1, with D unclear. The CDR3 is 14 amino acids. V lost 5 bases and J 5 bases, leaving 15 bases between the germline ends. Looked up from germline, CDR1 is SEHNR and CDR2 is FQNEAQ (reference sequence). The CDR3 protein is CASSRHAGWTEAFF. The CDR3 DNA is TGTGCCAGCAGCCGACACGCCGGGTGGACTGAAGCTTTCTTT.

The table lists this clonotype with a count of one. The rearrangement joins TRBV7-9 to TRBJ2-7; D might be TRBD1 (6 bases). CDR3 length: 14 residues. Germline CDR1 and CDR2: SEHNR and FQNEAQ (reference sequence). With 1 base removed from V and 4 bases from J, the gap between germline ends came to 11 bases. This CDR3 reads CASSLGTELYEQYF. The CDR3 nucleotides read TGTGCCAGCAGCTTAGGGACAGAACTATACGAGCAGTACTTC. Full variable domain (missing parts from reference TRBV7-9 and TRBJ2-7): DTGVSQNPRHKITKRGQNVTFRCDPISEHNRLYWYRQTLGQGPEFLTYFQNEAQLEKSRLLSDRFSAERPKGSFSTLEIQRTEQGDSAMYLCASSLGTELYEQYFGPGTRLTVT.

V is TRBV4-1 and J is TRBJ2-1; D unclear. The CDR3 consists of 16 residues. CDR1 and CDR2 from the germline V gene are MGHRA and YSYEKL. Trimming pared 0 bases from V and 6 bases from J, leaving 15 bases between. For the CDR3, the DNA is TGCGCCAGCAGCCAAGAAGCAGATCACGTCCCCAATGAGCAGTTCTTC. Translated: CASSQEADHVPNEQFF.

The CDR3, as DNA: TGTGCCAGCAGCCACCGGGACAGGGACTACGAGCAGTACTTC. Protein: CASSHRDRDYEQYF. V usage is TRBV4-2 and J usage is TRBJ2-7; 9 positions agree with TRBD1. Trimming removed 3 bases from V and 3 bases from J; junction bases left unmatched: 3. CDR1 and CDR2 (germline): LGHNA, YNFKEQ. The CDR3 contains 14 residues.

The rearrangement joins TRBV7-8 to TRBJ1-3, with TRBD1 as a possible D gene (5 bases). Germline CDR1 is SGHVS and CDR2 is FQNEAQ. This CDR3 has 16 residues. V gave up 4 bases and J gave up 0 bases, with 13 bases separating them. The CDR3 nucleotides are TGTGCCAGCAGCTACTCCGGGGCGGACTCTGGAAACACCATATATTTT. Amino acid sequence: CASSYSGADSGNTIYF.

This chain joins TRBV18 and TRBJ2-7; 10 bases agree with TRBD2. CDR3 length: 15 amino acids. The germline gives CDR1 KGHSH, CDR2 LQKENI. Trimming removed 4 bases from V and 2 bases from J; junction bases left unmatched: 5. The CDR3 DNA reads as TGTGCCAGCTCACAAGGACTAGCGGATACCTACGAGCAGTACTTC. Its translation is CASSQGLADTYEQYF.

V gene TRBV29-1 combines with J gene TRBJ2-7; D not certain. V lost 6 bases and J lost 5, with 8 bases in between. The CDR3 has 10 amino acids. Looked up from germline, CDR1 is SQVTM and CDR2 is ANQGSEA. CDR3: CSVLINEQYF. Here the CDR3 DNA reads TGCAGCGTCCTCATCAACGAGCAGTACTTC.

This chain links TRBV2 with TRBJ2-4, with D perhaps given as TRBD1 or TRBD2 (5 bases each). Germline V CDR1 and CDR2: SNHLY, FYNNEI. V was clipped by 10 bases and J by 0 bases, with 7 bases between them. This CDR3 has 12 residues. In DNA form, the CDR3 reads TGTGCCACCGGGACAGCCAAAAACATTCAGTACTTC. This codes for CATGTAKNIQYF.

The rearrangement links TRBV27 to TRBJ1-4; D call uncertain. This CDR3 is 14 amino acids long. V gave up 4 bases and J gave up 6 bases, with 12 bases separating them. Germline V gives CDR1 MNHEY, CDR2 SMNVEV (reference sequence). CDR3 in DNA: TGTGCCAGCAGTTGGAACGGTCGTCATGAAAAACTGTTTTTT. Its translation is CASSWNGRHEKLFF.

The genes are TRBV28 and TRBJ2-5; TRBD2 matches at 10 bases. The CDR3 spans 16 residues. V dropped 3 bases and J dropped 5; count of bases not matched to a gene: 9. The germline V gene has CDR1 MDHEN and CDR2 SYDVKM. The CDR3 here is CASSLSSGSIEETQYF. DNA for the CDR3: TGTGCCAGCAGTTTGTCTAGCGGGAGTATTGAGGAGACCCAGTACTTC.

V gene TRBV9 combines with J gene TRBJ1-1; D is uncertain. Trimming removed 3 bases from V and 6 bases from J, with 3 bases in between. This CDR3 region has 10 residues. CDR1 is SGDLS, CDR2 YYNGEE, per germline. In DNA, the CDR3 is TGTGCCAGCAGCGGGGCTGAAGCTTTCTTT. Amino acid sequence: CASSGAEAFF.

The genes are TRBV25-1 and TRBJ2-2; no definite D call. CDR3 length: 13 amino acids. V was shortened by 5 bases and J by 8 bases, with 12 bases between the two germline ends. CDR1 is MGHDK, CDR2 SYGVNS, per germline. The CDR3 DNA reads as TGTGCCAGCAGTCCCACTGTTGGGGGGGAGCTGTTTTTT. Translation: CASSPTVGGELFF.

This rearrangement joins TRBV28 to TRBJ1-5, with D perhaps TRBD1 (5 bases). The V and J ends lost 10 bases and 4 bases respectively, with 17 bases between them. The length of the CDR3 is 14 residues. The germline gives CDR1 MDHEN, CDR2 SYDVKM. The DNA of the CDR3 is TGTGCCACCACGAGGGGACTAAGTAATCAGCCCCAGCATTTT. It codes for CATTRGLSNQPQHF.

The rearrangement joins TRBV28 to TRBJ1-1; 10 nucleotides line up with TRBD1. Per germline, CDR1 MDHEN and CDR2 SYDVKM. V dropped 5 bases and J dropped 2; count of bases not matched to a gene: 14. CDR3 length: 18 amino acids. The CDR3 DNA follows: TGTGCCAGCAGTCCACCGGGACAGGGGACCCTCGGAAACACTGAAGCTTTCTTT. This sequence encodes CASSPPGQGTLGNTEAFF.

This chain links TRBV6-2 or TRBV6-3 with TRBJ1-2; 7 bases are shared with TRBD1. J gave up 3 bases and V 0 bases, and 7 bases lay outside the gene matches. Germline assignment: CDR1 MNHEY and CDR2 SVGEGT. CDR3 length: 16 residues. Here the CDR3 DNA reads TGTGCCAGCAGTTACTCGATCGGACAGGTGGACTATGGCTACACCTTC. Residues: CASSYSIGQVDYGYTF.

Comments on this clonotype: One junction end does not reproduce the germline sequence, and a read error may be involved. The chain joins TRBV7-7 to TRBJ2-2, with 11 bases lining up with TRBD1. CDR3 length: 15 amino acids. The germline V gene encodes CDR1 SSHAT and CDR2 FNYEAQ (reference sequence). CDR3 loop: CASSVGTGGTGELFF. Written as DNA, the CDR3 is TGTGCTAGCAGCGTCGGGACAGGGGGTACCGGGGAGCTGTTTTTT.

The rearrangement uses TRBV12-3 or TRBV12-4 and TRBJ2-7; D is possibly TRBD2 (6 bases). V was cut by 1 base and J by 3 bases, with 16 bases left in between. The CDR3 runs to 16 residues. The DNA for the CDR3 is TGTGCCAGCAGTTTAGGCCGGGGGACTGCCGACTACGAGCAGTACTTC. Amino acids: CASSLGRGTADYEQYF.

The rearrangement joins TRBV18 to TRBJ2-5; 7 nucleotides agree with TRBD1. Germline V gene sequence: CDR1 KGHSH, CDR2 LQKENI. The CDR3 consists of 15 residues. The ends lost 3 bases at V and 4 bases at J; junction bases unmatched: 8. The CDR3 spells CASSPRDRVGETQYF. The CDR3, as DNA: TGTGCCAGCTCACCCAGAGACAGGGTTGGAGAGACCCAGTACTTC.

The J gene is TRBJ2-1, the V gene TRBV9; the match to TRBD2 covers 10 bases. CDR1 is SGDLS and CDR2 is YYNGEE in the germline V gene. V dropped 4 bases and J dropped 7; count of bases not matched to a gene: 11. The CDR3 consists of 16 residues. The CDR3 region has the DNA TGTGCCAGCAGCCCCCGACTAGCGGGCCTCTCGAATGAGCAGTTCTTC. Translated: CASSPRLAGLSNEQFF.

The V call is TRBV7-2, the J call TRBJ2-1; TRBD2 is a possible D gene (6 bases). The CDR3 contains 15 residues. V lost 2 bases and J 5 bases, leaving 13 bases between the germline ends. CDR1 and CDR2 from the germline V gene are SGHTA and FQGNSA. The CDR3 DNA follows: TGTGCCAGCAGCTTATTAGGCGGGGAGAACAATGAGCAGTTCTTC. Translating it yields CASSLLGGENNEQFF.

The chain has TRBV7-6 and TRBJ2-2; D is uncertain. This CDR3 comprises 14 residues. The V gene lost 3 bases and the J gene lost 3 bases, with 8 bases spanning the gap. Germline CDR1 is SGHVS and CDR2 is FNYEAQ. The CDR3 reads CASSLPGYTGELFF. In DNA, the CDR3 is TGTGCCAGCAGCTTGCCCGGATACACCGGGGAGCTGTTTTTT.